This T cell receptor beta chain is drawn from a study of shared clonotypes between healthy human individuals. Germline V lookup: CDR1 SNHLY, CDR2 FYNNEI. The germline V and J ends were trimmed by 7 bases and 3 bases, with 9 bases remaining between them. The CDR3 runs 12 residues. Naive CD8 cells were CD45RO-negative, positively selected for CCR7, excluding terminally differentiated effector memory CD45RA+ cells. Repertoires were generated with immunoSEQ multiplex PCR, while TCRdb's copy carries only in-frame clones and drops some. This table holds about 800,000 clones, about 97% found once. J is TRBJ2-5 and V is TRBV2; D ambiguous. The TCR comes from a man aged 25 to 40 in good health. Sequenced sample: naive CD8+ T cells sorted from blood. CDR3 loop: CASIETKETQYF. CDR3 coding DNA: TGTGCCAGCATAGAGACAAAAGAGACCCAGTACTTC. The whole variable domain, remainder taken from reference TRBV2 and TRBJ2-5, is EPEVTQTPSHQVTQMGQEVILRCVPISNHLYFYWYRQILGQKVEFLVSFYNNEISEKSEIFDDQFSVERPDGSNFTLKIRSTKLEDSAMYFCASIETKETQYFGPGTRLLVL.